This TCR beta chain was profiled in a study of cytomegalovirus exposure and HLA in healthy donors. Study findings and constraints: Roughly uniform depth of sequencing across donors was assumed in presence/absence analyses. Reportedly, cytomegalovirus status was diagnosed with high sensitivity and specificity.

CDR1 is SGHTA, CDR2 FQGNSA, per germline. This CDR3 is 14 amino acids long. V shed 5 bases, J shed 2 bases, and the junction held 4 bases outside the gene matches. PCR employed 60 Vbeta and 13 Jbeta primers. The data were produced by immunoSEQ multiplex PCR, yet TCRdb's version contains in-frame clones alone and is incomplete. The table has around 200,000 clones, around four fifths seen once. At the time of sampling, donors were nominally healthy, though unrecorded immune exposures were likely. Remarks on this clone: Antigen: not known.

The sequence came from a woman aged 45-60 years in good health and CMV-seropositive. The sample taken for sequencing was PBMCs. V is TRBV7-2 and J is TRBJ2-3; 7 bases line up with TRBD1. This CDR3 is CASSRDSVTDTQYF. The CDR3 DNA sequence: TGTGCCAGCAGCAGGGACAGCGTCACAGATACGCAGTATTTT.